One T cell receptor beta chain is described in this entry. The antigen remains unidentified. The record originates from a study of OX40 agonist ivuxolimab in advanced cancers. Study-wide background: The mean age was approximately 60 years, ranging from 23 to 79, with about four fifths of participants male. Whole-study results and caveats: The average count of expanded clones was higher among CD8+ T cells than among CD4+.

Generated by immunoSEQ multiplex PCR, the TCRdb table keeps only in-frame clones and is missing some. The sample gives some 41,000 clones, 70% to 90% of which show up once; 2% to 2.5% is in the top ten. Germline V CDR1 and CDR2: SGHTA, FQGNSA. The CDR3 covers 15 residues. With 3 bases removed from V and 0 bases from J, the gap between germline ends came to 10 bases. Systemic immunosuppression or autoimmune disease history was grounds to exclude patients. The TCR originated in an adult with an advanced solid tumor such as melanoma, head and neck, liver or kidney cancer. The material was CD4+ or CD8+ T cells sorted from blood, obtained in a trial of the OX40 agonist ivuxolimab. The chain joins TRBV7-2 to TRBJ2-3; the D gene is possibly TRBD2 (6 bases). The CDR3 DNA reads TGTGCCAGCAGCTTCTCGGGAGCTAGCACAGATACGCAGTATTTT. The encoded protein is CASSFSGASTDTQYF.